These 13 T cell receptor beta chains were all obtained from the same sample, sequenced in a study of circulating and synovial CD4+ cells in juvenile arthritis. The data were produced by immunoSEQ multiplex PCR, yet TCRdb's version contains in-frame clones alone and is incomplete. The table includes tens of thousands of clones, 90% to 95% detected once. The specimen sequenced was CD4+ T cells from blood. These receptor sequences come from a human donor with juvenile idiopathic arthritis.

The rearrangement uses TRBV19 and TRBJ2-3, with TRBD2 identical over 10 bases. CDR3 length equals 15 residues. The V gene end was trimmed by 8 bases and the J gene end by 0 bases; junction bases not matched to a gene: 5. Germline CDR1 and CDR2: LNHDA and SQIVND (reference sequence). The CDR3 sequence: CASSRSGGSTDTQYF. The CDR3 nucleotides read TGTGCCAGTTCCCGTAGCGGGGGGAGCACAGATACGCAGTATTTT.

In nucleotides, the CDR3 is TGTGCCAGTAGTCTCGGGACAGACCCGAGAGAGACCCAGTACTTC. Amino acid sequence: CASSLGTDPRETQYF. V gene TRBV19 combines with J gene TRBJ2-5; 7 nucleotides match TRBD1. The J segment lost 4 bases and the V segment lost 5 bases, leaving 10 bases of the junction unmatched. Per germline, CDR1 LNHDA and CDR2 SQIVND (reference sequence). The CDR3 is 15 amino acids.

V is TRBV6-6 and J is TRBJ1-2; perhaps TRBD1 as D (5 bases). The germline V gene has CDR1 MNHNY and CDR2 SVGAGI (reference sequence). This CDR3 is 15 amino acids long. V was clipped by 2 bases and J by 1 base, with 11 bases between them. The CDR3 DNA reads TGTGCCAGCAGTTACCCCGAAGACAGTAACTATGGCTACACCTTC. Encoded protein: CASSYPEDSNYGYTF.

The gene calls are TRBV2 and TRBJ1-5, with 7 bases aligning to TRBD1. The CDR3 runs 14 residues. Losses at the gene ends were 5 bases for V and 1 base for J; bases not matched to a gene: 2. Germline V gene sequence: CDR1 SNHLY, CDR2 FYNNEI. The CDR3 nucleotides read TGTGCCAGCAGTAAGGGACAGAGCAATCAGCCCCAGCATTTT. Protein product: CASSKGQSNQPQHF.

This sequence joins TRBV19 and TRBJ2-2; unclear D gene. Trimming took 3 bases from V and 3 from J, leaving 11 bases between them. Germline CDR1 is LNHDA and CDR2 is SQIVND (reference sequence). The CDR3 has 15 residues. The CDR3 DNA follows: TGTGCCAGTAGTATCCTTTTCCGGGACACCGGGGAGCTGTTTTTT. It specifies CASSILFRDTGELFF.

The chain uses TRBV29-1 and TRBJ1-3; no clear D gene. CDR3 length: 14 residues. CDR1 is SQVTM and CDR2 is ANQGSEA in the germline V gene. The ends were cut back, 7 bases at V and 8 bases at J, with 21 bases in the middle. CDR3 sequence (DNA): TGCAGCGCCACGTTAGAAGGGAGCCCTCACACCATATATTTT. Translated: CSATLEGSPHTIYF.

The J gene is TRBJ2-1, the V gene TRBV5-1; 11 positions agree with TRBD2. CDR3 length: 18 residues. V was clipped by 4 bases and J by 3 bases; unmatched bases: 12. Germline V CDR1 and CDR2: SGHRS, YFSETQ. CDR3 bases: TGCGCCAGCAGCCCCACCTTTAGCGGGGGGGCCGGCTACAATGAGCAGTTCTTC. Translation gives CASSPTFSGGAGYNEQFF.

The chain combines TRBV5-4 with TRBJ2-1; 8 bases are a match to TRBD1. Per the germline V gene, CDR1 is SGHNT and CDR2 is YYREEE (reference sequence). This CDR3 comprises 15 residues. Trimming took 5 bases from V and 4 from J; bases not matched to a gene: 8. In DNA, the CDR3 is TGTGCCAGCAGTCCTCCGACAGGGGCATACAATGAGCAGTTCTTC. Residues: CASSPPTGAYNEQFF.

J is TRBJ1-6 and V is TRBV15; 7 positions match TRBD1. This CDR3 contains 13 residues. Germline values: CDR1 LNHNV, CDR2 YYDKDF (reference sequence). Trimming took 10 bases from V and 9 from J; bases not matched to a gene: 9. CDR3 sequence: CASRDSAVSPLHF. In nucleotides, the CDR3 is TGTGCCAGCCGGGACAGTGCGGTTTCACCCCTCCACTTT.

This chain joins TRBV7-7 and TRBJ2-5; 16 bases fit TRBD2. V shed 6 bases and J 5 bases; nucleotides not matched to a gene: 6. CDR3 size: 16 residues. Germline-derived CDR1 and CDR2 are SSHAT and FNYEAQ (reference sequence). The CDR3 is CASRDGTSGGAETQYF. CDR3 sequence (DNA): TGTGCCAGCAGAGATGGGACTAGCGGGGGGGCCGAGACCCAGTACTTC.

CDR3 sequence reads: CASSRTDSGNTIYF. The CDR3 bases are TGTGCCAGTTCGAGGACAGACTCTGGAAACACCATATATTTT. The V gene is TRBV6-5, the J gene TRBJ1-3; TRBD1 might be the D (6 bases). The germline V and J ends were trimmed by 9 bases and 0 bases, with 12 bases remaining between them. The CDR3 totals 14 residues. Germline CDR1 reads MNHEY; CDR2 reads SVGAGI.

The V gene is TRBV5-1, the J gene TRBJ2-5; 8 bases agree with TRBD2. With 7 bases clipped from V and 0 bases from J, the junction kept 5 bases outside the gene matches. The CDR3 is 14 amino acids. CDR1 and CDR2 (germline): SGHRS, YFSETQ. CDR3 nucleotide sequence: TGCGCCAGCCAGCAAGCGGGGGACCAAGAGACCCAGTACTTC. It codes for CASQQAGDQETQYF.

The rearrangement joins TRBV11-2 to TRBJ1-6, with unresolved D. V was clipped by 5 bases and J by 8 bases, with 10 bases between them. Germline CDR1 is SGHAT and CDR2 is FQNNGV. The CDR3 consists of 13 residues. DNA for the CDR3: TGTGCCAGCAGCCCAGAGGTGGATTCACCCCTCCACTTT. It yields the protein CASSPEVDSPLHF. Supplemented by reference TRBV11-2 and TRBJ1-6, the full variable domain reads EAGVAQSPRYKIIEKRQSVAFWCNPISGHATLYWYQQILGQGPKLLIQFQNNGVVDDSQLPKDRFSAERLKGVDSTLKIQPAKLEDSAVYLCASSPEVDSPLHFGNGTRLTVT.